Listed here are 4 T cell receptor beta chains from one sample, sequenced in a study of T cells in Graves' hyperthyroidism and ophthalmopathy. Amplified regions were TCR beta CDR3 sequences from RNA transcripts. The TCR CDR3 first-round RT-PCR relied on the HTBI primer set. TCRdb ran MiXCR on the multiplex PCR reads and lists one entry per CDR3 protein. The top ten hold 3% to 4% of the sample, which has about 350,000 distinct CDR3 sequences, about a fifth seen once. The sequenced material came from blood. These TCRs come from a young woman with Graves' hyperthyroidism.

The CDR3 nucleotides are TGTGCCAGCAGCTTCACACAGGGGGCGCCTGGCTACACCTTC. This translates into CASSFTQGAPGYTF. The chain has TRBV7-2 and TRBJ1-2; 9 bases are a match to TRBD1. V trimming: 3 bases; J trimming: 7 bases; junction bases outside the gene matches: 6. The V gene's germline CDR1 is SGHTA and CDR2 FQGNSA. This CDR3 region has 14 residues.

Regarding this clonotype: A much larger clone sits a single nucleotide away, making a read error possible. The chain recombines TRBV10-3 with TRBJ1-5, with D unresolved. The CDR3 has 14 residues. CDR1 and CDR2 (germline): ENHRY, SYGVKD. Here the CDR3 DNA reads TGTACCATCAGTCTCCCGGGGAGCAATCAGCCCCAGCATTTT. Translating gives CTISLPGSNQPQHF.

V is TRBV6-5 and J is TRBJ2-7; D gene unclear. Germline assignment: CDR1 MNHEY and CDR2 SVGAGI. The CDR3 length is 15 residues. V shed 2 bases and J shed 2 bases, with 13 bases lying between them. The CDR3 loop reads CASSYGGATTYEQYF. The CDR3, as DNA: TGTGCCAGCAGTTACGGCGGAGCTACCACCTACGAGCAGTACTTC.

Many counts were recorded for this clonotype. The V gene is TRBV5-1, the J gene TRBJ2-7, with no clear D. The germline gives CDR1 SGHRS, CDR2 YFSETQ. Trimming cost V 0 bases and J 0 bases, with 13 bases left between them. The CDR3 loop spans 16 amino acids. For the CDR3, the DNA is TGCGCCAGCAGCTTGGATATGGACGGAAGCTCCTACGAGCAGTACTTC. This gives the protein CASSLDMDGSSYEQYF.